This T cell receptor beta chain was profiled in a study of shared clonotypes between healthy human individuals. Only one count was recorded for this clone. Clones were read by immunoSEQ multiplex PCR, and TCRdb kept only the in-frame ones, dropping some. The table lists hundreds of thousands of clones, less than 96% of them singletons. CDR3 length: 16 amino acids. The ends were cut back, 0 bases at V and 0 bases at J, with 10 bases in the middle. CDR1 and CDR2 from the germline V gene are SGHDT and YYEEEE. The rearrangement links TRBV5-6 to TRBJ1-3; D unclear. The source is a young woman in good health. Sequenced sample: naive CD4+ T cells sorted from blood. Subset described: CD45RA+ positively selected. Written as DNA, the CDR3 is TGTGCCAGCAGCTTGGCCGGGCCGACCTCTGGAAACACCATATATTTT. This translates into CASSLAGPTSGNTIYF.